The 31 T cell receptor beta chains presented below share a single source sample, sequenced in a study of shared clonotypes between healthy human individuals. The repertoire was sequenced with immunoSEQ multiplex PCR; TCRdb's copy has only in-frame clones and lacks some. The sample holds approximately 2.5 million clones; 93% are singletons and the top ten take roughly 0.39%. Specimen: naive CD4+ T cells from PBMCs. The subset was: CD45RA+ positively selected. These receptors came from a man younger than 35 in good health. Some clones in this sample may be carry-over from other donors' samples.

A note on this clone: Other nucleotide sequences from this sample produce the same CDR3. The genes are TRBV28 and TRBJ1-2, with D unclear. V lost 1 base and J 2 bases, leaving 8 bases between the germline ends. CDR3 length: 14 residues. Germline V CDR1 and CDR2: MDHEN, SYDVKM. The CDR3 sequence is CASSLSARNYGYTF. The CDR3 bases are TGTGCCAGCAGTTTATCGGCCAGGAACTATGGCTACACCTTC.

V and J are TRBV14 and TRBJ1-1, with D perhaps TRBD1 (5 bases). The CDR3 has 14 amino acids. V was shortened by 0 bases and J by 5 bases, with 10 bases between the two germline ends. The germline CDR1 and CDR2 sequences are SGHDN and FVKESK. CDR3 protein: CASSQERGETEAFF. The CDR3 DNA is TGTGCCAGCAGCCAAGAGAGGGGTGAAACTGAAGCTTTCTTT.

Concerning this clone: The same CDR3 arises from other DNA sequences in this sample as well. The chain recombines TRBV5-1 with TRBJ2-7, with 11 bases lining up with TRBD1. The CDR3 runs 14 residues. Germline-derived CDR1 and CDR2 are SGHRS and YFSETQ. V gave up 7 bases and J gave up 2 bases; unmatched junction bases: 5. This CDR3 is CASSLGQGAYEQYF. The CDR3 DNA reads TGCGCCAGCTCCCTGGGACAGGGGGCCTACGAGCAGTACTTC.

The chain uses TRBV14 and TRBJ1-2, with 7 nucleotides matching TRBD1. Germline V CDR1 and CDR2: SGHDN, FVKESK. There are 13 residues in the CDR3. V trimming: 4 bases; J trimming: 4 bases; junction bases outside the gene matches: 3. In DNA form, the CDR3 reads TGTGCCAGCAGCCGCCAGGGGGTCTATGGCTACACCTTC. Translation gives CASSRQGVYGYTF. The complete variable domain, with remaining parts taken from reference TRBV14 and TRBJ1-2, reads EAGVTQFPSHSVIEKGQTVTLRCDPISGHDNLYWYRRVMGKEIKFLLHFVKESKQDESGMPNNRFLAERTGGTYSTLKVQPAELEDSGVYFCASSRQGVYGYTFGSGTRLTVV.

This chain uses TRBV4-2 with TRBJ1-1; perhaps TRBD1 as D (5 bases). CDR3 length: 15 residues. Trimming shortened V by 4 bases and J by 1 base, and 13 bases separated the two germline ends. Germline CDR1 and CDR2: LGHNA and YNFKEQ. The CDR3 is CASSPSTGENTEAFF. DNA of the CDR3: TGTGCCAGCAGCCCATCCACGGGGGAGAACACTGAAGCTTTCTTT.

The chain employs TRBV2 and TRBJ2-5; tentatively, D is TRBD2 (5 bases). V lost 6 bases to trimming and J lost 1 base, with 9 bases between them. The germline V gene has CDR1 SNHLY and CDR2 FYNNEI. This CDR3 comprises 13 residues. The CDR3 nucleotides read TGTGCCAGCAGGCCTACTAGCCAAGAGACCCAGTACTTC. This sequence encodes CASRPTSQETQYF.

The chain couples TRBV29-1 to TRBJ2-3, with D possibly matching TRBD1 (5 bases). The CDR3 spans 16 residues. Germline CDR1 SQVTM, CDR2 ANQGSEA. Trimming removed 7 bases at V and 0 bases at J, with 20 bases between. The CDR3 region is CSAKGSGTTSTDTQYF. CDR3 in DNA: TGCAGCGCCAAGGGGTCGGGCACTACTAGCACAGATACGCAGTATTTT.

This sequence joins TRBV7-9 and TRBJ2-1; TRBD2 aligns across 8 bases. This CDR3 contains 15 residues. Trimming at V came to 7 bases and at J to 0 bases, leaving 5 bases not matched to a gene. CDR1 and CDR2 (germline): SEHNR, FQNEAQ (reference sequence). CDR3 sequence (DNA): TGTGCCAGCACCCGGGGGGGTCCCTCCTACAATGAGCAGTTCTTC. Protein: CASTRGGPSYNEQFF.

CDR3 in amino acids: CASSQPGQGSTGELFF. The CDR3 DNA follows: TGTGCCAGCAGTCAACCGGGACAGGGGTCGACCGGGGAGCTGTTTTTT. The chain employs TRBV28 and TRBJ2-2; 10 positions match TRBD1. This CDR3 spans 16 amino acids. Germline CDR1 is MDHEN and CDR2 is SYDVKM. Losses at the gene ends were 5 bases for V and 5 bases for J; bases not matched to a gene: 8.

The chain carries TRBV28 and TRBJ2-5; D gene uncertain. Trimming removed 1 base at V and 8 bases at J, with 11 bases between. The CDR3 contains 13 residues. CDR1 is MDHEN and CDR2 is SYDVKM in the germline V gene. CDR3 region: CASSLSGKRTQYF. The CDR3 DNA reads as TGTGCCAGCAGTTTATCAGGAAAGAGAACCCAGTACTTC.

A remark on this clone: Other nucleotide sequences from this sample produce the same CDR3. This chain uses TRBV5-1 with TRBJ2-7; no clear D gene. In germline, CDR1 is SGHRS, CDR2 YFSETQ. Trimming took 2 bases from V and 0 from J, leaving 3 bases between them. This CDR3 is 12 amino acids long. The chain's CDR3 is CASSLSSYEQYF. The CDR3 DNA follows: TGCGCCAGCAGCTTAAGCTCCTACGAGCAGTACTTC. The full variable domain, its missing parts supplied by reference TRBV5-1 and TRBJ2-7, is KAGVTQTPRYLIKTRGQQVTLSCSPISGHRSVSWYQQTPGQGLQFLFEYFSETQRNKGNFPGRFSGRQFSNSRSEMNVSTLELGDSALYLCASSLSSYEQYFGPGTRLTVT.

The genes are TRBV9 and TRBJ1-5; 7 nucleotides align to TRBD1. The CDR3 is 16 amino acids. V lost 0 bases to trimming and J lost 4 bases; unmatched junction nucleotides: 7. Germline V gives CDR1 SGDLS, CDR2 YYNGEE. The CDR3 DNA reads as TGTGCCAGCAGCGTAGGGGACAGAGTTTTAAATCAGCCCCAGCATTTT. This encodes CASSVGDRVLNQPQHF.

A single count supports this clone. Different DNA sequences within this sample yield the same CDR3. The chain employs TRBV19 and TRBJ2-1, with 11 bases matching TRBD1. The CDR3 has 14 residues. The germline V gene encodes CDR1 LNHDA and CDR2 SQIVND (reference sequence). The junction had 4 bases not matched to a gene; V was cut back by 6 bases and J by 6 bases. CDR3 nucleotide sequence: TGTGCCAGTAGCAGGGACAGGGGGGTCAATGAGCAGTTCTTC. It yields the protein CASSRDRGVNEQFF.

The chain is built from TRBV5-1 and TRBJ2-7; tentative D call: TRBD2 (6 bases). V lost 4 bases and J 6 bases, leaving 20 bases between the germline ends. The CDR3 is made up of 15 amino acids. Germline values: CDR1 SGHRS, CDR2 YFSETQ. The CDR3 bases are TGCGCCAGCAGCCTCACACCACGGGGGAACGCCGAGCAGTACTTC. Translating gives CASSLTPRGNAEQYF.

This clone was found once. Here the CDR3 reads CASKRQGRTDTQYF. The CDR3 region has the DNA TGTGCCAGCAAAAGGCAGGGGAGAACAGATACGCAGTATTTT. The gene calls are TRBV6-5 and TRBJ2-3; a weak D match, TRBD1 (6 bases). Trimming stripped 7 bases from V and 3 bases from J, with 14 bases between. The germline gives CDR1 MNHEY, CDR2 SVGAGI. The CDR3 totals 14 residues.

This chain links TRBV5-4 with TRBJ2-5; D possibly corresponds to TRBD2 (6 bases). The length of the CDR3 is 16 residues. Germline CDR1 reads SGHNT; CDR2 reads YYREEE (reference sequence). The ends were cut back, 5 bases at V and 1 base at J, with 18 bases in the middle. CDR3 in amino acids: CASRPRGRGFQETQYF. CDR3 in DNA: TGTGCCAGCAGACCCCGCGGTCGGGGGTTCCAAGAGACCCAGTACTTC.

The chain uses TRBV7-8 and TRBJ2-3, with D maybe TRBD1 (7 bases). Trimming shortened V by 7 bases and J by 2 bases, and 16 bases separated the two germline ends. This CDR3 has 15 residues. Per the germline V gene, CDR1 is SGHVS and CDR2 is FQNEAQ. In DNA, the CDR3 is TGTGCCAGCATCATAAACAGGGGACTCACAGATACGCAGTATTTT. Protein sequence: CASIINRGLTDTQYF.

This chain links TRBV6-5 with TRBJ1-5; D possibly corresponds to TRBD1 (6 bases). This CDR3 region has 13 residues. V shed 6 bases and J shed 3 bases, with 9 bases lying between them. Germline lookup yields CDR1 MNHEY and CDR2 SVGAGI. The CDR3 DNA reads as TGTGCCAGCAGCCGGGGGCTCAATCAGCCCCAGCATTTT. As protein: CASSRGLNQPQHF.

This clone has a handful of counts. This chain connects TRBV28 to TRBJ1-5; D not certain. The CDR3 runs 12 residues. Trimming took off 6 bases at V and 5 bases at J, with 8 bases between the two ends. Germline values: CDR1 MDHEN, CDR2 SYDVKM. The chain's CDR3 is CASRSMDQPQHF. The CDR3 DNA reads as TGTGCCAGCAGATCGATGGATCAGCCCCAGCATTTT.

The chain is built from TRBV5-1 and TRBJ2-3; the match to TRBD2 covers 9 bases. The trim removed 0 bases at V and 2 bases at J, leaving 4 bases unmatched. Looked up from germline, CDR1 is SGHRS and CDR2 is YFSETQ. This CDR3 region has 16 residues. The CDR3 nucleotides are TGCGCCAGCAGCTTGGGACTAGCGGCATACACAGATACGCAGTATTTT. Translation gives CASSLGLAAYTDTQYF.

Details on this clone: This specimen includes other DNA sequences encoding the same CDR3. The J gene is TRBJ1-1, the V gene TRBV6-5; D call uncertain. CDR1 is MNHEY, CDR2 SVGAGI, per germline. The CDR3 runs 13 residues. V lost 2 bases to trimming and J lost 3 bases, with 7 bases between them. Here the CDR3 reads CASSYESYTEAFF. The CDR3 DNA reads as TGTGCCAGCAGTTACGAATCCTACACTGAAGCTTTCTTT.

The V and J genes are TRBV5-1 and TRBJ2-6; 7 positions agree with TRBD1. Trimming removed 4 bases from V and 1 base from J; junction bases left unmatched: 23. CDR3 length: 22 residues. Germline CDR1 is SGHRS and CDR2 is YFSETQ. CDR3 protein: CASSLTRPLNRGTPSGANVLTF. The DNA of the CDR3 is TGCGCCAGCAGCCTCACACGGCCCTTGAACAGGGGCACCCCATCTGGGGCCAACGTCCTGACTTTC.

The rearrangement uses TRBV6-6 and TRBJ1-4, with a weak D call TRBD1 (5 bases). The germline V and J ends were trimmed by 5 bases and 7 bases, with 20 bases remaining between them. Germline CDR1 and CDR2: MNHNY and SVGAGI (reference sequence). This CDR3 region has 16 residues. The CDR3 here is CASSKPLAGVGEKLFF. CDR3 bases: TGTGCCAGCAGTAAACCCTTAGCGGGGGTGGGTGAAAAACTGTTTTTT.

The genes are TRBV7-9 and TRBJ2-7, with a tentative D call TRBD1 (6 bases). The CDR3 sequence is 15 residues long. The germline V gene encodes CDR1 SEHNR and CDR2 FQNEAQ (reference sequence). V lost 0 bases and J lost 6, with 15 bases in between. The CDR3 DNA sequence: TGTGCCAGCAGCTTAGCCGGGCAGGGGAAGGGCGAGCAGTACTTC. Translating gives CASSLAGQGKGEQYF.

This chain connects TRBV10-3 to TRBJ2-7; 8 positions agree with TRBD2. CDR1 is ENHRY and CDR2 is SYGVKD in the germline V gene. J lost 5 bases, V lost 6 bases, and 6 bases had no gene match. The CDR3 is 13 residues long. CDR3 region: CAISLSGNHEQYF. The CDR3 nucleotides read TGTGCCATCAGCCTTAGCGGGAACCACGAGCAGTACTTC.

The chain has TRBV5-1 and TRBJ1-1, with a tentative D call TRBD1 (5 bases). CDR3 size: 13 residues. Per germline, CDR1 SGHRS and CDR2 YFSETQ. V was cut by 4 bases and J by 4 bases, with 11 bases left in between. CDR3 in amino acids: CASSPGGATEAFF. DNA for the CDR3: TGCGCCAGCAGCCCCGGCGGGGCCACTGAAGCTTTCTTT.

The J gene is TRBJ1-3, the V gene TRBV2; possibly TRBD1 for D (5 bases). With 4 bases removed from V and 6 bases from J, the gap between germline ends came to 7 bases. The CDR3 length is 12 residues. The germline CDR1 and CDR2 sequences are SNHLY and FYNNEI. The CDR3 protein is CASSAGLNTIYF. As DNA, the CDR3 is TGTGCCAGCAGTGCGGGGCTAAACACCATATATTTT.

With regard to this clone: The same CDR3 is also encoded by other DNA sequences in this sample. This chain uses TRBV6-5 with TRBJ2-2; D is uncertain. From germline, CDR1 is MNHEY and CDR2 SVGAGI. The CDR3 runs to 13 residues. The V gene lost 5 bases and the J gene lost 2 bases, with 6 bases spanning the gap. The CDR3 reads CASSRPNTGELFF. The DNA of the CDR3 is TGTGCCAGCAGTCGGCCCAACACCGGGGAGCTGTTTTTT.

The chain combines TRBV5-1 with TRBJ2-2, with TRBD2 matching over 7 bases. After removal of 1 base from V and 4 bases from J, the junction contained 7 bases not matched to a gene. Germline values: CDR1 SGHRS, CDR2 YFSETQ. CDR3 length equals 16 residues. This CDR3 reads CASSLIAGEVTGELFF. The CDR3 nucleotides are TGCGCCAGCAGCTTGATCGCGGGAGAAGTCACCGGGGAGCTGTTTTTT. The variable domain in full, with the rest retrieved from reference TRBV5-1 and TRBJ2-2, is KAGVTQTPRYLIKTRGQQVTLSCSPISGHRSVSWYQQTPGQGLQFLFEYFSETQRNKGNFPGRFSGRQFSNSRSEMNVSTLELGDSALYLCASSLIAGEVTGELFFGEGSRLTVL.

The rearrangement joins TRBV7-3 to TRBJ2-2, with 8 nucleotides matching TRBD1. V lost 2 bases, J lost 4 bases, and 9 bases stayed unmatched. Per germline, CDR1 SGHTA and CDR2 FQGTGA. The CDR3 runs 17 residues. CDR3 sequence reads: CASSLSSSQGATGELFF. Written as DNA, the CDR3 is TGTGCCAGCAGCTTATCATCGAGCCAGGGGGCCACCGGGGAGCTGTTTTTT.

The chain combines TRBV6-6 with TRBJ2-2; 11 bases are shared with TRBD2. The ends lost 4 bases at V and 2 bases at J; junction bases unmatched: 3. The germline CDR1 and CDR2 sequences are MNHNY and SVGAGI (reference sequence). This CDR3 region has 16 residues. DNA for the CDR3: TGTGCCAGCAGTTTTAGCGGGAGGGCTAACACCGGGGAGCTGTTTTTT. Encoded protein: CASSFSGRANTGELFF.